This TCR beta chain was observed in a study of T cells in Graves' hyperthyroidism and ophthalmopathy. About the research overall: Before treatment of any kind, peripheral blood was taken at initial diagnosis. Points from the study as a whole: The model's output predicted ophthalmopathy at a median of about 6.5 months prior to onset.

This clonotype was recorded a few times. Its antigen is unidentified. This CDR3 is 14 amino acids long. Germline CDR1 SGDLS, CDR2 YYNGEE. With 0 bases removed from V and 8 bases from J, the gap between germline ends came to 9 bases. The TCR beta CDR3 regions underwent amplification using RNA transcripts as the source. The HTBI primer set was used in a first-round RT-PCR of the TCR CDR3. TCRdb independently ran MiXCR on the multiplex PCR reads; one entry per CDR3 protein. Here the sample spans 330,000 or so distinct CDR3 sequences, around 19% being singletons. The source of this sequence is a man in his fifties with Graves' ophthalmopathy. This chain connects TRBV9 to TRBJ1-6; D not resolved. The sequenced material came from blood. The CDR3 DNA sequence: TGTGCCAGCAGCGTAGGCGGAGCCCATTCACCCCTCCACTTT. This sequence encodes CASSVGGAHSPLHF.